The clone carrying this T cell receptor (beta chain) has at least ten counts. The entry originates in a study of T-cell reconstitution after alpha-beta-depleted transplantation in children. The library targeted TCRbeta and was prepared with unique molecular identifiers. TCRdb reanalysed the PCR reads using MiXCR and keeps one entry per CDR3 protein. The sample lists a few hundred thousand distinct CDR3 sequences, 7.5% to 10% occurring once. CDR1 is MGHRA and CDR2 is YSYEKL in the germline V gene. Trimming removed 2 bases from V and 3 bases from J, with 10 bases in between. The CDR3 extends over 14 amino acids.

V gene TRBV4-1 combines with J gene TRBJ1-1, with a weak D call TRBD1 (5 bases). The starting material was PBMCs from the stem cell graft donor, obtained from the stem cell graft. The sequence came from a human donor who donated a stem cell graft to a child with SCID. CDR3 amino acids: CASSQTDSYTEAFF. The CDR3 nucleotides are TGCGCCAGCAGCCAAACCGACAGCTACACTGAAGCTTTCTTT.